This TCR beta chain is from a study of CD8+ T cells in alopecia areata. Reverse transcription of extracted RNA yielded cDNA, which provided the sequencing template. The method was immunoSEQ multiplex PCR; TCRdb's version includes in-frame clones alone and lacks a portion of them. The specimen has approximately 300,000 clones, none found just once. Cells from pooled cutaneous lymph nodes were sorted by CD4, CD8alpha, NKG2D, NKG2ACE and other markers. This clone was seen a few times. Gene names are the mouse ones. The read ends 4 residues early relative to the CDR3; the germline J gene fills the gap. The length of the CDR3 is 14 residues. Germline V lookup: CDR1 LGHNA, CDR2 YNLKQL (reference sequence). V lost 2 bases, J lost 3 bases, and 3 bases stayed unmatched.

Sequenced: CD4+ T cells sorted from a lymph node. V is TRBV5 and J is TRBJ1-1; 7 bases are a match to TRBD1. The receptor was derived from a C3H/HeJ mouse with alopecia areata. The strain is characterized by the MHC haplotype H2-k. The CDR3 DNA, read in part, is TGTGCCAGCAGCCAAACAGGGGAGGACACA. Translated: CASSQTGEDT. The entire CDR3 protein reads CASSQTGEDTEVFF.